Each of the 21 T cell receptor beta chains below was sequenced from the same sample in a study of T cells after yellow fever vaccination (dated by TCRdb to between 2017 and 2020). The library relied on 5' RACE. This sample was sequenced with an Illumina NovaSeq 6000. TCRdb reprocessed the public reads (quality trimming at Q25 with fastp, clone calling with MiXCR) and kept in-frame beta chains. Each CDR3 protein appears once, grouped with its most common genes and DNA. The sample data list some 290,000 distinct CDR3 sequences, and around 10% of these were observed just once. Approximately 3.3% of the sample is in the top ten clones. Reading the label with the study, this specimen's treatment or condition is: live attenuated yellow fever vaccine strain. This specimen was CD4+ T cells sorted from PBMCs, taken 45 days after the yellow fever booster vaccination. The receptors shown here come from a young man who received the YFV17D yellow fever vaccine.

This clonotype showed up just a few times. In nucleotides, the CDR3 is TGTGCCAGCAGTACGCGGGGGGCCCAAGAGACCCAGTACTTC. Residues: CASSTRGAQETQYF. V usage is TRBV6-1 and J usage is TRBJ2-5, with 8 nucleotides matching TRBD2. The CDR3 sequence is 14 residues long. Germline V gene sequence: CDR1 MNHNS, CDR2 SASEGT. The V gene end was trimmed by 5 bases and the J gene end by 1 base; junction bases not matched to a gene: 3.

This clonotype showed up just a few times. The chain uses TRBV11-2 and TRBJ2-4; 13 nucleotides match TRBD2. The germline gives CDR1 SGHAT, CDR2 FQNNGV. The CDR3 is made up of 19 amino acids. The J segment lost 0 bases and the V segment lost 1 base, leaving 6 bases of the junction unmatched. CDR3 loop: CASSLAQTSGGIAKNIQYF. In DNA, the CDR3 is TGTGCCAGCAGCTTAGCCCAGACTAGCGGGGGGATAGCCAAAAACATTCAGTACTTC.

This chain connects TRBV13 to TRBJ2-3; D possibly corresponds to TRBD1 (5 bases). The CDR3 totals 11 residues. Germline assignment: CDR1 PRHDT and CDR2 FYEKMQ (reference sequence). Trimming removed 2 bases from V and 10 bases from J, with 7 bases in between. CDR3 nucleotide sequence: TGTGCCAGCAGCTTAAGGGGTGCGCAGTATTTT. Amino acids: CASSLRGAQYF.

Only a few counts were recorded for this clonotype. This chain connects TRBV30 to TRBJ1-5, with D possibly matching TRBD1 (6 bases). CDR1 is GTSNPN and CDR2 is SVGIG in the germline V gene (reference sequence). The length of the CDR3 is 12 residues. V was cut by 4 bases and J by 7 bases, with 11 bases left in between. The CDR3 sequence: CAWNRATQPQHF. CDR3 nucleotide sequence: TGTGCCTGGAACAGGGCTACCCAGCCCCAGCATTTT.

In DNA form, the CDR3 reads TGTGCCAGCAGTTTGCATGCGGGACGGAATCAGCCCCAGCATTTT. Protein sequence: CASSLHAGRNQPQHF. The chain couples TRBV27 to TRBJ1-5; a weak D match, TRBD1 (5 bases). The CDR3 extends over 15 amino acids. Germline loops: CDR1 MNHEY, CDR2 SMNVEV (reference sequence). V was trimmed by 3 bases and J by 4 bases, leaving 13 bases between them.

J is TRBJ2-3 and V is TRBV6-2 or TRBV6-3; 7 bases fit TRBD1. Per the germline V gene, CDR1 is MNHEY and CDR2 is SVGEGT. There are 15 residues in the CDR3. V was pared by 6 bases and J by 1 base, with 7 bases of the junction left unmatched. The chain's CDR3 is CASRDTGDGTDTQYF. DNA for the CDR3: TGTGCCAGCAGGGACACAGGGGACGGCACAGATACGCAGTATTTT.

This chain links TRBV6-2 or TRBV6-3 with TRBJ2-2, with TRBD1 identical over 8 bases. V trimming: 5 bases; J trimming: 7 bases; junction bases outside the gene matches: 9. CDR3 length equals 15 residues. Looked up from germline, CDR1 is MNHEY and CDR2 is SVGEGT. The CDR3 bases are TGTGCCAGCAGTCCACCTACAGGGGGAGTCGGGGAGCTGTTTTTT. Residues: CASSPPTGGVGELFF.

A few counts support this clonotype. The V call is TRBV7-9, the J call TRBJ2-1; a possible D gene is TRBD2 (7 bases). From germline, CDR1 is SEHNR and CDR2 FQNEAQ (reference sequence). The ends were cut back, 0 bases at V and 10 bases at J, with 25 bases in the middle. CDR3 length: 18 amino acids. The CDR3 DNA is TGTGCCAGCAGCTTAGCGGGGCTCCGCGGGGGCGGGGAGCGCGAGCAGTTCTTC. Its protein product is CASSLAGLRGGGEREQFF.

In the case of this clonotype: A much larger clone lies a single base off, so this may be a read error. The rearrangement joins TRBV20-1 to TRBJ1-5; TRBD1 matches 8 bases. Germline loops: CDR1 DFQATT, CDR2 SNEGSKA (reference sequence). The CDR3 loop spans 13 amino acids. DNA of the CDR3: TGCAGTGCTATCGGACAGGGCAATCAGCCCCTGCATTTT. Residues: CSAIGQGNQPLHF.

The chain couples TRBV6-1 to TRBJ1-4; 8 nucleotides line up with TRBD1. CDR3 size: 15 residues. V was clipped by 5 bases and J by 8 bases; unmatched bases: 10. Germline assignment: CDR1 MNHNS and CDR2 SASEGT. CDR3: CASSTRQGRAEKLFF. The CDR3 nucleotides are TGTGCCAGCAGTACCCGACAGGGGAGGGCGGAAAAACTGTTTTTT.

This clonotype came up a few times. The chain uses TRBV12-3 or TRBV12-4 and TRBJ2-7; tentatively, D is TRBD1 or TRBD2 (6 bases each). This CDR3 comprises 15 residues. The V end lost 5 bases, the J end lost 1 base, and 15 bases lay between the germline ends. CDR3 coding DNA: TGTGCCAGCAGTCGGACCCTAGGGGGGTCCTACGAGCAGTACTTC. Protein product: CASSRTLGGSYEQYF.

The chain uses TRBV20-1 and TRBJ2-7; 9 nucleotides match TRBD1. CDR1 and CDR2 (germline): DFQATT, SNEGSKA (reference sequence). This CDR3 has 14 residues. V gave up 0 bases and J gave up 4 bases; unmatched junction bases: 4. CDR3 nucleotides: TGCAGTGCTAGAGAAGGGGGACAGGGTTACGAGCAGTACTTC. Protein sequence: CSAREGGQGYEQYF.

This chain connects TRBV25-1 to TRBJ1-4, with 8 bases lining up with TRBD1. CDR3 length: 14 residues. In germline, CDR1 is MGHDK, CDR2 SYGVNS. The trim removed 3 bases at V and 7 bases at J, leaving 4 bases unmatched. The CDR3 spells CASSEQGAIEKLFF. CDR3 in DNA: TGTGCCAGCAGTGAGCAGGGGGCGATTGAAAAACTGTTTTTT.

The J gene is TRBJ2-5, the V gene TRBV18, with D possibly matching TRBD2 (5 bases). V was pared by 5 bases and J by 5 bases, with 12 bases between. CDR1 is KGHSH and CDR2 is LQKENI in the germline V gene. CDR3 length: 13 residues. CDR3 loop: CASSAPAEETQYF. DNA for the CDR3: TGTGCCAGCTCAGCCCCAGCGGAGGAGACCCAGTACTTC.

The V and J genes are TRBV6-2 or TRBV6-3 and TRBJ1-5; D is unresolved. Trimming stripped 7 bases from V and 1 base from J, with 11 bases between. This CDR3 region has 14 residues. Germline V gene lookup returns CDR1 MNHEY and CDR2 SVGEGT. The CDR3 region has the DNA TGTGCCAGCAATCGTGGGGTAAGCAATCAGCCCCAGCATTTT. Translated: CASNRGVSNQPQHF.

This sequence joins TRBV7-2 and TRBJ2-7, with a tentative D call TRBD1 (5 bases). Germline V lookup: CDR1 SGHTA, CDR2 FQGNSA. The CDR3 has 13 residues. V lost 5 bases and J lost 6, with 14 bases in between. The CDR3 loop reads CASSQGFSIEQYF. The CDR3 DNA reads as TGTGCCAGCAGCCAGGGTTTCAGTATCGAGCAGTACTTC.

This clonotype appeared a few times. For the CDR3, the DNA is TGCGCCAGCAGCTTGACCCCCGGGAACAATCAGCCCCAGCATTTT. Amino acids: CASSLTPGNNQPQHF. The chain recombines TRBV5-1 with TRBJ1-5, with D hard to call. Deletions cut 1 base from V and 3 bases from J, with 11 bases between. From germline, CDR1 is SGHRS and CDR2 YFSETQ. This CDR3 contains 15 residues. Using reference TRBV5-1 and TRBJ1-5 for the parts outside the CDR3, the full variable domain is KAGVTQTPRYLIKTRGQQVTLSCSPISGHRSVSWYQQTPGQGLQFLFEYFSETQRNKGNFPGRFSGRQFSNSRSEMNVSTLELGDSALYLCASSLTPGNNQPQHFGDGTRLSIL.

Ten or more counts support this clonotype. J is TRBJ2-4 and V is TRBV5-4; TRBD1 aligns across 8 bases. The germline V gene encodes CDR1 SGHNT and CDR2 YYREEE (reference sequence). The V gene end was trimmed by 4 bases and the J gene end by 6 bases; junction bases not matched to a gene: 6. The CDR3 is made up of 14 amino acids. The DNA for the CDR3 is TGTGCCAGCAGCCCTCAGACAGGGGCAAACATTCAGTACTTC. Encoded protein: CASSPQTGANIQYF.

This rearrangement joins TRBV5-1 to TRBJ2-6, with D uncertain. CDR1 is SGHRS, CDR2 YFSETQ, per germline. With 4 bases removed from V and 3 bases from J, the gap between germline ends came to 8 bases. CDR3 length equals 14 residues. The CDR3 reads CASSVGGGANVLTF. The CDR3, as DNA: TGCGCCAGCAGCGTTGGTGGTGGGGCCAACGTCCTGACTTTC.

CDR3 in amino acids: CASGAAYNEQFF. Written as DNA, the CDR3 is TGTGCCAGCGGTGCGGCCTACAATGAGCAGTTCTTC. The gene calls are TRBV6-5 and TRBJ2-1; D is ambiguous. CDR1 and CDR2 (germline): MNHEY, SVGAGI. Trimming took 8 bases from V and 2 from J, leaving 7 bases between them. This CDR3 contains 12 residues.

V gene TRBV30 combines with J gene TRBJ2-5; D ambiguous. Germline CDR1 reads GTSNPN; CDR2 reads SVGIG (reference sequence). Trimming removed 3 bases from V and 0 bases from J, with 11 bases in between. This CDR3 region has 14 residues. The CDR3 protein is CAWSGQMYQETQYF. The CDR3 coding sequence is TGTGCCTGGAGCGGTCAGATGTACCAAGAGACCCAGTACTTC.